This T cell receptor (beta chain) was observed in a study of immune evolution from preneoplasia to lung adenocarcinoma. The CDR3 runs 11 residues. Deletions cut 3 bases from V and 3 bases from J, with 5 bases between. The germline V gene encodes CDR1 SQVTM and CDR2 ANQGSEA. Profiling relied on immunoSEQ multiplex PCR, and the TCRdb table lists in-frame clones only, not all of them. The sample has approximately 5,000 clones; approximately 84% are singletons. Findings and limits, study-wide: Later-stage lesions seemingly showed higher T cell density and diversity than normal lung. Normal lung had the highest top T cell clone frequencies.

Details on this clone: Its matching antigen is unknown.

This chain links TRBV29-1 with TRBJ1-2; D uncertain. The sequence was obtained from a person between 45 and 75 years old with lung adenocarcinoma. The sample taken for sequencing was FFPE normal lung tissue adjacent to the tumor. The CDR3 is CSVDYHYGYTF. CDR3 nucleotide sequence: TGCAGCGTTGATTATCACTATGGCTACACCTTC.